Only a few counts were recorded for the clone carrying this T cell receptor beta chain. Its antigen is still unknown. MiXCR, applied by TCRdb to the 5' RACE reads, yields one record per CDR3 protein. The data contain 150,000 to 200,000 distinct CDR3 sequences, approximately 16% of them singletons. The germline CDR1 and CDR2 sequences are MNHNS and SASEGT. Trimming pared 6 bases from V and 3 bases from J, leaving 12 bases between. This CDR3 comprises 13 residues. This sample was included in a study of CD8 T cells in ankylosing spondylitis. Findings and caveats of the study: In ankylosing spondylitis patients, matched synovial fluid reportedly showed significant enrichment of disease-linked clones. Those disease-linked clones were CD8+; they were also relatively rare in peripheral blood. Characteristic, it appeared, of ankylosing spondylitis blood was a TCR beta motif of eight highly homologous variants.

The sequence came from a male donor with ankylosing spondylitis or in good health (not recorded which). Sequencing was performed on blood, either unsorted or a sorted T cell fraction (not recorded which). The chain combines TRBV6-1 with TRBJ2-7; TRBD1 might be the D (6 bases). DNA for the CDR3: TGTGCCAGCAGATTGGACAGTTTCTACGAGCAGTACTTC. This sequence encodes CASRLDSFYEQYF.